Listed here are 27 T cell receptor beta chains from one sample, sequenced in a study of T-cell memory formation after mild COVID-19. TCRdb reprocessed the 5' RACE reads via MiXCR and lists one record per CDR3 protein. The table records 75,000 to 95,000 distinct CDR3 sequences, more than 13% of them present only once. The sequenced material came from PBMCs or a T cell subset sorted from them (not recorded which). These receptors were obtained from a man aged 18 to 30 who had mild COVID-19 (a few samples of this study predate the infection). Cell type and time point are not known.

This clonotype was counted ten times or more. The gene calls are TRBV7-6 and TRBJ2-1; D call uncertain. In germline, CDR1 is SGHVS, CDR2 FNYEAQ. The CDR3 loop spans 11 amino acids. The V end lost 3 bases, the J end lost 4 bases, and 1 base lay between the germline ends. The CDR3 DNA reads TGTGCCAGCAGCTTTTACAATGAGCAGTTCTTC. Protein: CASSFYNEQFF.

This clonotype has more than one count but fewer than ten. The V and J genes are TRBV29-1 and TRBJ2-7, with D possibly being TRBD1 (6 bases). This CDR3 has 15 residues. Between the trimmed V and J ends, which lost 1 base and 3 bases, there was a span of 16 bases. Germline V gene data show CDR1 as SQVTM and CDR2 as ANQGSEA. The CDR3 protein is CSVEVLAGVFYEQYF. DNA of the CDR3: TGCAGCGTTGAAGTTCTGGCAGGGGTCTTCTACGAGCAGTACTTC.

This clonotype came up a few times. The rearrangement joins TRBV4-1 to TRBJ2-7, with D unresolved. Germline CDR1 is MGHRA and CDR2 is YSYEKL. The V and J ends lost 0 bases and 4 bases respectively, with 7 bases between them. There are 13 residues in the CDR3. CDR3 sequence (DNA): TGCGCCAGCAGCCAAGATCGTAGTTACGAGCAGTACGTC. This gives the protein CASSQDRSYEQYV.

Sample share makes this clonotype medium-sized. This chain connects TRBV7-8 to TRBJ1-4; D gene uncertain. This CDR3 contains 11 residues. V was shortened by 3 bases and J by 8 bases, with 4 bases between the two germline ends. The germline CDR1 and CDR2 sequences are SGHVS and FQNEAQ. CDR3 protein: CASSFGEKLFF. The DNA for the CDR3 is TGTGCCAGCAGCTTTGGGGAAAAACTGTTTTTT.

J is TRBJ2-4 and V is TRBV2; 9 nucleotides match TRBD2. The length of the CDR3 is 15 residues. Per germline, CDR1 SNHLY and CDR2 FYNNEI. The V segment lost 4 bases and the J segment 3 bases; nucleotides outside the gene matches: 4. This CDR3 reads CASSGRGGVKNIQYF. CDR3 in DNA: TGTGCCAGCAGTGGGCGGGGGGGCGTCAAAAACATTCAGTACTTC.

This clonotype showed up just a few times. J is TRBJ1-1 and V is TRBV29-1, with D unresolved. Looked up from germline, CDR1 is SQVTM and CDR2 is ANQGSEA. The CDR3 runs to 13 residues. The V gene lost 4 bases and the J gene lost 5 bases, with 14 bases spanning the gap. CDR3 nucleotide sequence: TGCAGCGTTGTGGCCGGTGGAGGTACTGAAGCTTTCTTT. It codes for CSVVAGGGTEAFF.

V and J are TRBV4-1 and TRBJ2-7, with TRBD1 matching over 7 bases. With 3 bases clipped from V and 3 bases from J, the junction kept 8 bases outside the gene matches. Germline V gene sequence: CDR1 MGHRA, CDR2 YSYEKL. There are 15 residues in the CDR3. CDR3 loop: CASSQAVQGIYEQYV. CDR3 nucleotides: TGCGCCAGCAGCCAGGCGGTACAGGGGATCTACGAGCAGTACGTC.

The CDR3 sequence: CASSPGRASYEQYF. The CDR3 coding sequence is TGCGCCAGCAGTCCAGGCAGGGCATCCTACGAGCAGTACTTC. V is TRBV4-1 and J is TRBJ2-7; possibly TRBD1 for D (5 bases). Germline loops: CDR1 MGHRA, CDR2 YSYEKL. This CDR3 spans 14 amino acids. Trimming took 6 bases from V and 1 from J, leaving 13 bases between them.

In this sample, this clonotype turned up many times. V gene TRBV9 combines with J gene TRBJ2-5; D is ambiguous. This CDR3 contains 16 residues. CDR1 is SGDLS, CDR2 YYNGEE, per germline. The germline V and J ends were trimmed by 4 bases and 0 bases, with 16 bases remaining between them. DNA of the CDR3: TGTGCCAGCAGCTCATACGCGGCCAGCGACCAAGAGACCCAGTACTTC. Residues: CASSSYAASDQETQYF.

By frequency in the sample, this clonotype is medium-sized (0.01 to 0.1%). The chain recombines TRBV7-2 with TRBJ2-5, with 12 positions matching TRBD2. The CDR3 sequence is 15 residues long. The germline V gene has CDR1 SGHTA and CDR2 FQGNSA. The junction had 5 bases not matched to a gene; V was cut back by 5 bases and J by 4 bases. CDR3 DNA sequence: TGTGCCAGCAGCGGGAAGGGACTAGCGGGAGAGACCCAGTACTTC. This codes for CASSGKGLAGETQYF.

The chain employs TRBV7-3 and TRBJ2-5, with 16 bases identical to TRBD2. Looked up from germline, CDR1 is SGHTA and CDR2 is FQGTGA. J was trimmed by 1 base and V by 3 bases; bases with no gene match: 2. This CDR3 spans 17 amino acids. The CDR3 nucleotides read TGTGCCAGCAGCTTGGGACTAGCGGGGGGGATCCAAGAGACCCAGTACTTC. This codes for CASSLGLAGGIQETQYF.

The V call is TRBV5-1, the J call TRBJ2-1, with 13 bases aligning to TRBD2. J lost 8 bases, V lost 3 bases, and 5 bases had no gene match. In germline, CDR1 is SGHRS, CDR2 YFSETQ. The CDR3 has 15 amino acids. CDR3: CASSSGLAGEHEQFF. The CDR3 region has the DNA TGCGCCAGCAGCTCAGGACTAGCGGGGGAGCATGAGCAGTTCTTC.

This clonotype was seen only a few times. This CDR3 is CASSTDSNEQFF. Written as DNA, the CDR3 is TGTGCCAGCAGTACCGACTCGAATGAGCAGTTCTTC. V usage is TRBV12-3 or TRBV12-4 and J usage is TRBJ2-1, with D uncertain. Trimming took off 5 bases at V and 7 bases at J, with 9 bases between the two ends. This CDR3 comprises 12 residues.

This clonotype was found many times. The gene calls are TRBV5-1 and TRBJ1-1, with D perhaps TRBD1 (6 bases). Germline V gene sequence: CDR1 SGHRS, CDR2 YFSETQ. The CDR3 length is 15 residues. Trimming removed 4 bases from V and 5 bases from J, with 18 bases in between. The CDR3 coding sequence is TGCGCCAGCAGCCCCGGACGGGGGGCAAAGACTGAAGCTTTCTTT. It is translated as CASSPGRGAKTEAFF.

CDR3 nucleotide sequence: TGTGCCAGACAAGGTAGGGTAAGGCGCAATCAGCCCCAGCATTTT. The encoded protein is CARQGRVRRNQPQHF. The V and J genes are TRBV12-3 or TRBV12-4 and TRBJ1-5; no definite D call. Trimming cost V 9 bases and J 2 bases, with 17 bases left between them. This CDR3 spans 15 amino acids.

This chain uses TRBV9 with TRBJ2-3; D gene unclear. Trimming cost V 0 bases and J 0 bases, with 5 bases left between them. CDR1 and CDR2 from the germline V gene are SGDLS and YYNGEE. This CDR3 region has 14 residues. The CDR3 DNA follows: TGTGCCAGCAGCGTAGATGGCAGCACAGATACGCAGTATTTT. It specifies CASSVDGSTDTQYF.

In this sample, this clonotype is medium-sized. The chain combines TRBV30 with TRBJ1-2, with D possibly TRBD1 on 6 matching bases. V shed 4 bases and J shed 3 bases, with 12 bases lying between them. From germline, CDR1 is GTSNPN and CDR2 SVGIG (reference sequence). This CDR3 has 13 residues. CDR3 amino acids: CAWNGGQYYGYTF. The CDR3, as DNA: TGTGCCTGGAACGGGGGGCAATACTATGGCTACACCTTC.

The chain couples TRBV5-1 to TRBJ1-6, with D perhaps TRBD1 (5 bases). Trimming took off 4 bases at V and 7 bases at J, with 15 bases between the two ends. Germline V gene lookup returns CDR1 SGHRS and CDR2 YFSETQ. The CDR3 totals 15 residues. CDR3 in amino acids: CASSRTGGKNSPLHF. DNA of the CDR3: TGCGCCAGCAGCCGGACCGGGGGGAAGAATTCACCCCTCCACTTT.

This clonotype has more than one count but fewer than ten. The chain recombines TRBV12-3 or TRBV12-4 with TRBJ2-7, with 10 bases that match TRBD1. The CDR3 runs to 16 residues. The ends lost 5 bases at V and 5 bases at J; junction bases unmatched: 12. As DNA, the CDR3 is TGTGCCAGCAGTACAAGGGACAGGGGAGCTCCCCACGAGCAGTACTTC. Protein: CASSTRDRGAPHEQYF.

This clonotype was counted many times. The CDR3 DNA sequence: TGTGCCAGCAGTGACAGCGGGGGGGCCACAGATACGCAGTATTTT. Protein product: CASSDSGGATDTQYF. The V call is TRBV6-4, the J call TRBJ2-3, with 10 bases that match TRBD2. The V segment lost 2 bases and the J segment 2 bases; nucleotides outside the gene matches: 1. The length of the CDR3 is 15 residues. Germline V gene sequence: CDR1 MRHNA, CDR2 SNTAGT.

The rearrangement joins TRBV12-3 or TRBV12-4 to TRBJ2-1; D unresolved. This CDR3 is built from 15 residues. Between the trimmed V and J ends, which lost 4 bases and 3 bases, there was a span of 13 bases. The CDR3 region has the DNA TGTGCCAGCAGTTCCACCGGCTGGAACTACAATGAGCAGTTCTTC. Translation gives CASSSTGWNYNEQFF.

V is TRBV9 and J is TRBJ2-1; 8 positions agree with TRBD2. Germline CDR1 reads SGDLS; CDR2 reads YYNGEE. This CDR3 has 19 residues. J was trimmed by 2 bases and V by 1 base; bases with no gene match: 14. The CDR3: CASSVTPLDGTSAYNEQFF. DNA for the CDR3: TGTGCCAGCAGCGTAACCCCCTTGGATGGGACTAGTGCCTACAATGAGCAGTTCTTC.

V and J are TRBV7-2 and TRBJ2-7; TRBD2 agrees at 11 bases. CDR1 SGHTA and CDR2 FQGNSA come from the germline V gene. V shed 2 bases and J 4 bases; nucleotides not matched to a gene: 7. The CDR3 consists of 16 residues. As DNA, the CDR3 is TGTGCCAGCAGCTTAATGGGGACTAGCGGACTTTACGAGCAGTACTTC. Translated: CASSLMGTSGLYEQYF.

The table lists this clonotype with a count of one. The chain uses TRBV19 and TRBJ2-1; D ambiguous. V dropped 2 bases and J dropped 8 bases, with 10 bases sitting between them. The length of the CDR3 is 13 residues. CDR1 is LNHDA and CDR2 is SQIVND in the germline V gene (reference sequence). The DNA for the CDR3 is TGTGCCAGTAGTATAACGAGTCGCCATGAGCAGTTCTTC. It codes for CASSITSRHEQFF.

The chain joins TRBV20-1 to TRBJ1-4, with D possibly matching TRBD1 (6 bases). V gave up 0 bases and J gave up 2 bases, with 13 bases separating them. Per germline, CDR1 DFQATT and CDR2 SNEGSKA (reference sequence). The CDR3 contains 16 residues. CDR3 amino acids: CSARDGRGQTNEKLFF. Here the CDR3 DNA reads TGCAGTGCTAGAGATGGGCGGGGGCAGACTAATGAAAAACTGTTTTTT.

The V call is TRBV7-6, the J call TRBJ1-4, with a tentative D call TRBD1 (6 bases). V was clipped by 1 base and J by 8 bases, with 11 bases between them. This CDR3 contains 14 residues. Germline assignment: CDR1 SGHVS and CDR2 FNYEAQ. DNA for the CDR3: TGTGCCAGCAGCTTAGGGGGGCTAGGGGAAAAACTGTTTTTT. This encodes CASSLGGLGEKLFF. Full variable domain (remainder filled in from reference TRBV7-6 and TRBJ1-4): GAGVSQSPRYKVTKRGQDVALRCDPISGHVSLYWYRQALGQGPEFLTYFNYEAQQDKSGLPNDRFSAERPEGSISTLTIQRTEQRDSAMYRCASSLGGLGEKLFFGSGTQLSVL.

In its sample, this clonotype was seen a few times. This chain connects TRBV7-2 to TRBJ2-5, with D perhaps TRBD2 (5 bases). The CDR3 has 16 amino acids. Trimming stripped 4 bases from V and 2 bases from J, with 17 bases between. Germline V gene lookup returns CDR1 SGHTA and CDR2 FQGNSA. The CDR3 DNA follows: TGTGCCAGCAGCTCTAGACGGACTCCCAAGCAAGAGACCCAGTACTTC. Its protein product is CASSSRRTPKQETQYF.